One and the same sample provided the 17 T cell receptor beta chains below, sequenced in a study of cytomegalovirus exposure and HLA in healthy donors. The PCR ran on 60 Vbeta and 13 Jbeta primers. This table comes from immunoSEQ multiplex PCR, and its TCRdb copy is limited to in-frame clones, with some not included. This table holds about 110,000 clones, 71% found once. Sequenced input: PBMCs. These receptors originate from a female donor in good health and CMV-seronegative.

The V gene is TRBV5-5, the J gene TRBJ2-1, with 7 nucleotides matching TRBD1. The CDR3 has 16 residues. J lost 5 bases, V lost 2 bases, and 10 bases had no gene match. Germline CDR1 reads SGHKS; CDR2 reads YYEKEE (reference sequence). The CDR3 region has the DNA TGTGCCAGCAGCTTTGGCTCAAAGGGGGCACACAATGAGCAGTTCTTC. Translation gives CASSFGSKGAHNEQFF.

This clone was counted only a few times. This chain links TRBV6-5 with TRBJ2-7; a possible D gene is TRBD2 (6 bases). Trimming removed 5 bases from V and 5 bases from J, with 13 bases in between. This CDR3 has 13 amino acids. CDR1 MNHEY and CDR2 SVGAGI come from the germline V gene. For the CDR3, the DNA is TGTGCCAGCAGTCTCCGACTAGGCGACGAGCAGTACTTC. Translated: CASSLRLGDEQYF.

This chain joins TRBV7-9 and TRBJ2-1; D is unclear. V was shortened by 3 bases and J by 5 bases, with 11 bases between the two germline ends. Looked up from germline, CDR1 is SEHNR and CDR2 is FQNEAQ (reference sequence). CDR3 size: 14 residues. The CDR3 DNA reads as TGTGCCAGCAGCTTCACTGCTGTGGACAATGAGCAGTTCTTC. It encodes CASSFTAVDNEQFF.

This chain uses TRBV7-2 with TRBJ2-3, with D possibly being TRBD2 (5 bases). CDR3 length equals 15 residues. The germline CDR1 and CDR2 sequences are SGHTA and FQGNSA. The V end lost 7 bases, the J end lost 9 bases, and 23 bases lay between the germline ends. CDR3 region: CASTGARASDGTQYF. The CDR3 nucleotides are TGTGCCAGCACCGGTGCGCGGGCGTCCGATGGGACGCAGTATTTT.

This chain links TRBV5-8 with TRBJ2-1; 7 bases fit TRBD1. The CDR3 runs 16 residues. V lost 1 base, J lost 0 bases, and 4 bases stayed unmatched. The germline gives CDR1 SGHTS, CDR2 YDEGEE. DNA for the CDR3: TGTGCCAGCAGCTTGTGGGCAGGGGGCTCCTACAATGAGCAGTTCTTC. Its translation: CASSLWAGGSYNEQFF.

The chain uses TRBV7-2 and TRBJ2-7, with no clear D. The CDR3 contains 14 residues. The germline CDR1 and CDR2 sequences are SGHTA and FQGNSA. V dropped 1 base and J dropped 0 bases, with 7 bases sitting between them. Here the CDR3 DNA reads TGTGCCAGCAGCTTAGAGCTTCTCTCCTACGAGCAGTACTTC. Its translation is CASSLELLSYEQYF.

The genes are TRBV28 and TRBJ2-3; TRBD1 matches at 9 bases. CDR1 MDHEN and CDR2 SYDVKM come from the germline V gene. The trim removed 8 bases at V and 1 base at J, leaving 10 bases unmatched. This CDR3 has 16 amino acids. CDR3 bases: TGTGCCAGCGACCCTGGAGGGGACAGGGGCACAGATACGCAGTATTTT. Amino acids: CASDPGGDRGTDTQYF. Full variable domain (rest looked up from reference TRBV28 and TRBJ2-3): DVKVTQSSRYLVKRTGEKVFLECVQDMDHENMFWYRQDPGLGLRLIYFSYDVKMKEKGDIPEGYSVSREKKERFSLILESASTNQTSMYLCASDPGGDRGTDTQYFGPGTRLTVL.

The V and J genes are TRBV5-8 and TRBJ2-3; possible D gene TRBD2, 6 bases. Trimming stripped 5 bases from V and 5 bases from J, with 21 bases between. Germline lookup yields CDR1 SGHTS and CDR2 YDEGEE. The CDR3 contains 16 residues. The CDR3 loop reads CASRRPGDGRIDTQYF. The CDR3, as DNA: TGTGCCAGCAGACGGCCGGGGGACGGGAGAATAGATACGCAGTATTTT.

CDR3 amino acids: CASSFGGRSYGYTF. The CDR3 nucleotides are TGTGCCAGCAGTTTCGGGGGGCGCTCCTATGGCTACACCTTC. This chain joins TRBV28 and TRBJ1-2; D possibly corresponds to TRBD1 (6 bases). The CDR3 is 14 amino acids. Trimming took 3 bases from V and 4 from J, leaving 12 bases between them. Germline loops: CDR1 MDHEN, CDR2 SYDVKM.

The rearrangement links TRBV7-3 to TRBJ2-7, with a tentative D call TRBD2 (6 bases). Germline V lookup: CDR1 SGHTA, CDR2 FQGTGA. V was cut by 5 bases and J by 1 base, with 12 bases left in between. The CDR3 covers 14 residues. Here the CDR3 reads CASSPGGRSYEQYF. In nucleotides, the CDR3 is TGTGCCAGCAGCCCCGGGGGAAGGTCCTACGAGCAGTACTTC.

The J gene is TRBJ2-1, the V gene TRBV9; TRBD1 matches 9 bases. Trimming cost V 2 bases and J 0 bases; bases outside gene matches: 12. CDR1 SGDLS and CDR2 YYNGEE come from the germline V gene. The CDR3 extends over 19 amino acids. The CDR3 DNA reads TGTGCCAGCAGCGTTACCGGGACAGGGAGACTTAGCTCCTACAATGAGCAGTTCTTC. This codes for CASSVTGTGRLSSYNEQFF.

The chain carries TRBV6-4 and TRBJ2-1; 10 bases agree with TRBD2. This CDR3 comprises 15 residues. Trimming cost V 3 bases and J 6 bases; bases outside gene matches: 5. Germline V gene data show CDR1 as MRHNA and CDR2 as SNTAGT. The CDR3 bases are TGTGCCAGCAGTGAAACCTCTAGCGGGAGCAATGAGCAGTTCTTC. This sequence encodes CASSETSSGSNEQFF.

The chain joins TRBV30 to TRBJ2-6, with D perhaps TRBD1 (5 bases). V dropped 1 base and J dropped 6 bases, with 16 bases sitting between them. CDR1 is GTSNPN and CDR2 is SVGIG in the germline V gene (reference sequence). The CDR3 loop spans 16 amino acids. The CDR3 DNA reads TGTGCCTGGAGTGATGACAAGGGGTATGTGGCCAACGTCCTGACTTTC. It translates to CAWSDDKGYVANVLTF.

The chain employs TRBV19 and TRBJ2-1; D is perhaps TRBD2 (6 bases). Looked up from germline, CDR1 is LNHDA and CDR2 is SQIVND (reference sequence). This CDR3 comprises 18 residues. Trimming stripped 6 bases from V and 4 bases from J, with 25 bases between. The CDR3 loop reads CASSREGWDSSFYNEQFF. As DNA, the CDR3 is TGTGCCAGTAGCCGCGAGGGCTGGGACTCTTCCTTTTACAATGAGCAGTTCTTC.

The rearrangement links TRBV30 to TRBJ1-2, with TRBD1 as a possible D gene (5 bases). Trimming pared 8 bases from V and 6 bases from J, leaving 19 bases between. Per germline, CDR1 GTSNPN and CDR2 SVGIG (reference sequence). The CDR3 contains 13 residues. The DNA for the CDR3 is TGTGCCCTCATGGAGGGGTATGTCGATGGCTACACCTTC. Translated, it gives CALMEGYVDGYTF.

V gene TRBV9 combines with J gene TRBJ2-2; 7 bases map to TRBD2. This CDR3 has 17 amino acids. Looked up from germline, CDR1 is SGDLS and CDR2 is YYNGEE. V lost 0 bases, J lost 0 bases, and 5 bases stayed unmatched. The CDR3 region is CASSVAVTSPNTGELFF. DNA for the CDR3: TGTGCCAGCAGCGTAGCGGTGACTAGCCCGAACACCGGGGAGCTGTTTTTT.

This chain uses TRBV10-2 with TRBJ2-7; possibly TRBD2 for D (5 bases). CDR3 size: 15 residues. Between the trimmed V and J ends, which lost 6 bases and 0 bases, there was a span of 15 bases. CDR1 and CDR2 (germline): WSHSY, SAAADI. CDR3 sequence reads: CASSPRTGSSYEQYF. The CDR3 region has the DNA TGCGCCAGCAGCCCGAGGACGGGGAGCTCCTACGAGCAGTACTTC.